These T cell receptor beta chains were read from a single sample in a study of T cell changes during pregnancy in multiple sclerosis. The data were produced by immunoSEQ multiplex PCR, yet TCRdb's version contains in-frame clones alone and is incomplete. Of roughly 90,000 clones detected, more than 85% appear once; the ten largest clones hold 1.5% to 2%. The sample in question was peripheral blood, obtained in the first trimester of pregnancy. Receptors originate from a female donor in good health, enrolled as a control in a pregnancy study. The CDR3 runs from the conserved cysteine through the conserved F or W. A D gene is named only where the DNA matches it firmly. Some rows mark clone size as missing; the rest say once, few, many or name a class of expanded clone.

D gene: TRBD1
clone size: .
V gene: TRBV28
J gene: TRBJ1-4
CDR3 DNA: TGTGCCAGCAGTTTAGGGGACAGGGTTGGTGAAAAACTGTTTTTT
CDR3 protein: CASSLGDRVGEKLFF

D gene: .
clone size: .
V gene: TRBV19
J gene: TRBJ1-4
CDR3 DNA: TGTGCCAGTAGTCGAACCTCGGCTAATGAAAAACTGTTTTTT
CDR3 protein: CASSRTSANEKLFF

D gene: TRBD2
clone size: .
V gene: TRBV6-5
J gene: TRBJ2-1
CDR3 DNA: TGTGCCAGCAGTTACTCGGTCGCGGGGGGAGGGAATGAGCAGTTCTTC
CDR3 protein: CASSYSVAGGGNEQFF

D gene: .
clone size: .
V gene: TRBV7-8
J gene: TRBJ1-1
CDR3 DNA: TGTGCCAGCAGCTTAGAGAGGGCTAGAGGCACTGAAGCTTTCTTT
CDR3 protein: CASSLERARGTEAFF

D gene: .
clone size: .
V gene: TRBV18
J gene: TRBJ1-1
CDR3 DNA: TGTGCCAGCTCACTGGAGCTCCAAGCTTTCTTT
CDR3 protein: CASSLELQAFF

D gene: TRBD2
clone size: .
V gene: TRBV11-3
J gene: TRBJ2-3
CDR3 DNA: TGTGCCAGCAGCTCGAGCGGGGGGGCCTCTGATACGCAGTATTTT
CDR3 protein: CASSSSGGASDTQYF

D gene: .
clone size: .
V gene: TRBV7-9
J gene: TRBJ2-3
CDR3 DNA: TGTGCCAGCAGCCCTACAGGGGCGGGAACGCAGTATTTT
CDR3 protein: CASSPTGAGTQYF

D gene: .
clone size: .
V gene: TRBV15
J gene: TRBJ2-1
CDR3 DNA: TGTGCCACCGGTATCAGGGACAACTCCTACAATGAGCAGTTCTTC
CDR3 protein: CATGIRDNSYNEQFF

D gene: TRBD2
clone size: .
V gene: TRBV7-9
J gene: TRBJ2-7
CDR3 DNA: TGTGCCAGCAGCTTAGCGCAAGCGGGGGGGCCTCATGAGCAGTACTTC
CDR3 protein: CASSLAQAGGPHEQYF

D gene: .
clone size: .
V gene: TRBV10-3
J gene: TRBJ1-1
CDR3 DNA: TGTGCCATCACCGCAGGAGCGGCCACTGAAGCTTTCTTT
CDR3 protein: CAITAGAATEAFF

D gene: TRBD1
clone size: .
V gene: TRBV7-9
J gene: TRBJ2-1
CDR3 DNA: TGTGCCAGCAGCTCGGGACAGAGCTCCTACAATGAGCAGTTCTTC
CDR3 protein: CASSSGQSSYNEQFF

D gene: .
clone size: .
V gene: TRBV6-5
J gene: TRBJ2-2
CDR3 DNA: TGTGCCAGCGATACGTCGGGAGCGAACACCGGGGAGCTGTTTTTT
CDR3 protein: CASDTSGANTGELFF

D gene: .
clone size: few
V gene: TRBV6-5
J gene: TRBJ1-1
CDR3 DNA: TGTGCCAGCAGTAAACTAACCTTGAACACTGAAGCTTTCTTT
CDR3 protein: CASSKLTLNTEAFF

D gene: .
clone size: .
V gene: TRBV7-8
J gene: TRBJ2-2
CDR3 DNA: TGTGCCAGCAGCTTAGCGGCGGGTGCGAACACCGGGGAGCTGTTTTTT
CDR3 protein: CASSLAAGANTGELFF

D gene: .
clone size: .
V gene: TRBV10-3
J gene: TRBJ2-2
CDR3 DNA: TGTGCCATCAGTGACGGAGGTGCGGCCGGGGAGCTGTTTTTT
CDR3 protein: CAISDGGAAGELFF

D gene: TRBD2
clone size: .
V gene: TRBV11-1
J gene: TRBJ2-2
CDR3 DNA: TGTGCCAGCAGCCCCCCGTTCGGGGGGAAAGAACTTACCGGGGAGCTGTTTTTT
CDR3 protein: CASSPPFGGKELTGELFF

D gene: TRBD1
clone size: .
V gene: TRBV18
J gene: TRBJ1-1
CDR3 DNA: TGTGCCAGCTCGGGACAGGGGGCAACATATGAAGCTTTCTTT
CDR3 protein: CASSGQGATYEAFF

D gene: TRBD1
clone size: .
V gene: TRBV2
J gene: TRBJ1-6
CDR3 DNA: TGTGCCAGCAGTTACGGACAGGGGGCGAATAATTCACCCCTCCACTTT
CDR3 protein: CASSYGQGANNSPLHF

D gene: TRBD2
clone size: .
V gene: TRBV11-3
J gene: TRBJ2-5
CDR3 DNA: TGTGCCAGCAGCGCGCGGGGGGTCCGCCAAGAGACCCAGTACTTC
CDR3 protein: CASSARGVRQETQYF

D gene: .
clone size: .
V gene: TRBV30
J gene: TRBJ2-6
CDR3 DNA: TGTGCCTGGACCCTTGCGCGTACTGGGGCCAACGTCCTGACTTTC
CDR3 protein: CAWTLARTGANVLTF

D gene: .
clone size: .
V gene: TRBV18
J gene: TRBJ1-1
CDR3 DNA: TGTGCCAGCTCACCGGACAGAAAGAACACTGAAGCTTTCTTT
CDR3 protein: CASSPDRKNTEAFF

D gene: .
clone size: .
V gene: TRBV6-5
J gene: TRBJ1-1
CDR3 DNA: TGTGCCAGCAGATTACAAGCGCACACTGAAGCTTTCTTT
CDR3 protein: CASRLQAHTEAFF

D gene: TRBD1
clone size: .
V gene: TRBV7-3
J gene: TRBJ2-1
CDR3 DNA: TGTGCCAGCAGCATGAACCGGGACAGGGGTTACAATGAGCAGTTCTTC
CDR3 protein: CASSMNRDRGYNEQFF

D gene: .
clone size: .
V gene: TRBV6-1
J gene: TRBJ2-6
CDR3 DNA: TGTGCCAGCACTGACAGGACAGCGTTCTCTGGGGCCAACGTCCTGACTTTC
CDR3 protein: CASTDRTAFSGANVLTF

D gene: .
clone size: .
V gene: TRBV9
J gene: TRBJ1-1
CDR3 DNA: TGTGCCAGCAGCGTAGGGACAGTGCCCAACACTGAAGCTTTCTTT
CDR3 protein: CASSVGTVPNTEAFF

D gene: TRBD2
clone size: .
V gene: TRBV25-1
J gene: TRBJ2-4
CDR3 DNA: TGTGCCACTGCGACTAGCGGGGGGGAGGCCAAAAACATTCAGTACTTC
CDR3 protein: CATATSGGEAKNIQYF

D gene: .
clone size: .
V gene: TRBV4-3
J gene: TRBJ2-1
CDR3 DNA: TGCGCCAGCAGCCAAGATAAGAGCTCCTACAATGAGCAGTTCTTC
CDR3 protein: CASSQDKSSYNEQFF

D gene: TRBD2
clone size: .
V gene: TRBV11-2
J gene: TRBJ2-1
CDR3 DNA: TGTGCCAGCAGGCTAGCGGGGGCCCCATACAATGAGCAGTTCTTC
CDR3 protein: CASRLAGAPYNEQFF

D gene: .
clone size: .
V gene: TRBV13
J gene: TRBJ1-5
CDR3 DNA: TGTGCCAGCAGCCCCGTCAGGGCAGGGCAGCCCCAGCATTTT
CDR3 protein: CASSPVRAGQPQHF

D gene: .
clone size: few
V gene: TRBV4-3
J gene: TRBJ2-3
CDR3 DNA: TGCGCCAGCAGCCCCAGGGGAGGGGTGGCAGATACGCAGTATTTT
CDR3 protein: CASSPRGGVADTQYF

D gene: TRBD1
clone size: once
V gene: TRBV5-6
J gene: TRBJ2-4
CDR3 DNA: TGTGCCAGCAGCTTAGGGGGCCCCAGAGCCAAAAACATTCAGTACTTC
CDR3 protein: CASSLGGPRAKNIQYF